In its sample, the clone carrying this T cell receptor (beta chain) was seen a few times. Its cognate antigen is unknown. Germline assignment: CDR1 GTSNPN and CDR2 SVGIG (reference sequence). This CDR3 contains 13 residues. V shed 0 bases, J shed 3 bases, and the junction held 2 bases outside the gene matches. The sample originates from a study of T cell responses to AZD1222 COVID-19 vaccine. Findings and caveats of the study: Within unmutated variant regions lay the reported targets of nearly half of spike-specific TCRs.

Method: immunoSEQ multiplex PCR; TCRdb's copy keeps in-frame clones and lacks some. The sample lists over 130,000 clones; under 90% were seen once. The rearrangement uses TRBV30 and TRBJ2-7; TRBD1 matches at 7 bases. The TCR originated in an adult who received the AZD1222 COVID-19 vaccine. The sample consisted of peripheral blood, taken 28 days after the second AZD1222 dose. This CDR3 is CAWSVGQSYEQYF. For the CDR3, the DNA is TGTGCCTGGAGTGTGGGACAGAGCTACGAGCAGTACTTC.